The source of this T cell receptor beta chain is a study of OX40 agonist ivuxolimab in advanced cancers. The germline V gene encodes CDR1 MNHNS and CDR2 SASEGT. V was cut by 9 bases and J by 1 base, with 10 bases left in between. The CDR3 sequence is 12 residues long. Repertoires were generated with immunoSEQ multiplex PCR, while TCRdb's copy carries only in-frame clones and drops some. The sample holds about 15,000 clones, 70% to 90% seen once. This specimen was CD4+ or CD8+ T cells sorted from blood, taken in a trial of the OX40 agonist ivuxolimab. This chain uses TRBV6-1 with TRBJ2-7; unclear D gene. This TCR was recovered from an adult with an advanced solid tumor such as melanoma, head and neck, liver or kidney cancer. CDR3 sequence (DNA): TGTGCCAGTGGGAATTATTCCTACGAGCAGTACTTC. Protein sequence: CASGNYSYEQYF.